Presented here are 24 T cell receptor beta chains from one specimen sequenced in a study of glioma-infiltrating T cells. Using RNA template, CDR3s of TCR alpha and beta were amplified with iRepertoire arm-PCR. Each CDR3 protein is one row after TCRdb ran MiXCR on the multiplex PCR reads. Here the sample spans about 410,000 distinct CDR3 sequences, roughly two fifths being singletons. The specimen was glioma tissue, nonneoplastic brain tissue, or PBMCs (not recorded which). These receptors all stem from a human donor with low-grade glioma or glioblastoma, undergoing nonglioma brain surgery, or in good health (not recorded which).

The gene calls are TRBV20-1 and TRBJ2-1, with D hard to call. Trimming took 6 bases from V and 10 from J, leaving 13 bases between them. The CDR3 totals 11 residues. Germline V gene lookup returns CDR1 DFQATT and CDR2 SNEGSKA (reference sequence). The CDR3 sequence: CSAPRTDEQFF. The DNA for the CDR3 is TGCAGTGCCCCGAGAACCGACGAGCAGTTCTTC.

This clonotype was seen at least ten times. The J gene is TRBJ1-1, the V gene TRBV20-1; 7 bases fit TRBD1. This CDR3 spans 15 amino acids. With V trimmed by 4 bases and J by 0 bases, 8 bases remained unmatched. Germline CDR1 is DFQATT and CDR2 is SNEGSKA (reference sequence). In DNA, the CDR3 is TGCAGTGCTACCGCGGGGACAGCGATGAACACTGAAGCTTTCTTT. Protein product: CSATAGTAMNTEAFF.

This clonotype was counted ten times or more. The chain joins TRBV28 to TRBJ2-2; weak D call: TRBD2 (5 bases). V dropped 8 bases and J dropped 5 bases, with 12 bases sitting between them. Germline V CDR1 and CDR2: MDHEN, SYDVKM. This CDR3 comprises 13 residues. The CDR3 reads CASRHGGTGELFF. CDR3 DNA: TGTGCCAGCCGACATGGCGGGACCGGGGAGCTGTTTTTT.

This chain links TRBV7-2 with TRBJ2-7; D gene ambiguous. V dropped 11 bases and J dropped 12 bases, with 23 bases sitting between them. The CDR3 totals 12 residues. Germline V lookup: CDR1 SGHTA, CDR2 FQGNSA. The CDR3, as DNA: TGTGCCGGCACCTTGTTTAGTGGGGTGCCGTACTTC. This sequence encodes CAGTLFSGVPYF.

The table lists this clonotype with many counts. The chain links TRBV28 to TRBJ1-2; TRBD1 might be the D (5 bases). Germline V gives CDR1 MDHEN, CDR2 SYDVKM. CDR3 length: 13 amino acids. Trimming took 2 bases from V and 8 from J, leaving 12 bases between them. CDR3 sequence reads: CASSLGASRGYTF. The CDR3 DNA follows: TGTGCCAGCAGTTTAGGGGCATCTCGAGGCTACACCTTC.

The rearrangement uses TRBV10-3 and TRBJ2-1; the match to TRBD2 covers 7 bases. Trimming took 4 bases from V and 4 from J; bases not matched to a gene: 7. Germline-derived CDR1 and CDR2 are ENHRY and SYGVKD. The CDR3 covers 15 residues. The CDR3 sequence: CAISGRGNYYNEQFF. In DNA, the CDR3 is TGTGCCATCAGTGGGCGGGGGAACTATTACAATGAGCAGTTCTTC.

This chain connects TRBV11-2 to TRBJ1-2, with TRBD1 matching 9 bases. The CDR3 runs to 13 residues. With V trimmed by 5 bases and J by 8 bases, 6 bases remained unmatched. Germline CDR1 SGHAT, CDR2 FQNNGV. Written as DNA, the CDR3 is TGTGCCAGCAGCCCCGGGACAGGGCTCGGCTACACCTTC. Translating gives CASSPGTGLGYTF. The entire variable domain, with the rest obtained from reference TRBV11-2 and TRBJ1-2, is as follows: EAGVAQSPRYKIIEKRQSVAFWCNPISGHATLYWYQQILGQGPKLLIQFQNNGVVDDSQLPKDRFSAERLKGVDSTLKIQPAKLEDSAVYLCASSPGTGLGYTFGSGTRLTVV.

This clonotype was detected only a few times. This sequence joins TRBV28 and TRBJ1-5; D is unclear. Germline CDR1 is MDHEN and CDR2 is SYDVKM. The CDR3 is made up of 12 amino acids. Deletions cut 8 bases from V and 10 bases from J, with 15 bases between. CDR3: CASSQGFNPQHF. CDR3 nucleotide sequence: TGTGCCAGCTCCCAAGGGTTTAATCCCCAGCATTTT.

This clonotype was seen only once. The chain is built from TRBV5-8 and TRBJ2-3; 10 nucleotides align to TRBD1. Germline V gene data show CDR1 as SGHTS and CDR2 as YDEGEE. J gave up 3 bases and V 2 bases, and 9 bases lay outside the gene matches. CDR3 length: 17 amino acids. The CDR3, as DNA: TGTGCCAGCAGCTTTGCCCCGACAGGGGGCTGGACAGATACGCAGTATTTT. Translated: CASSFAPTGGWTDTQYF. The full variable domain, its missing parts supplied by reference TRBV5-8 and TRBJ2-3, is EAGVTQSPTHLIKTRGQQATLRCSPISGHTSVYWYQQALGLGLQFLLWYDEGEERNRGNFPPRFSGRQFPNYSSELNVNALELEDSALYLCASSFAPTGGWTDTQYFGPGTRLTVL.

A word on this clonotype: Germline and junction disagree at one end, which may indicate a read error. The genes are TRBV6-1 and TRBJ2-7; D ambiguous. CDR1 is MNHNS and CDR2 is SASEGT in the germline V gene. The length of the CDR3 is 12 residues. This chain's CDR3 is CASSFPSYEKYF. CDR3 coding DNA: TGTGCCAGCAGTTTTCCCTCCTACGAGAAGTACTTC.

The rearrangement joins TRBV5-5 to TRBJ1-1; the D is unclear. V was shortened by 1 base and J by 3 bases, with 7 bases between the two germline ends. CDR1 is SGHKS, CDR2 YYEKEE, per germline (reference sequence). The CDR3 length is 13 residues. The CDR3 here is CASSLLTHTEAFF. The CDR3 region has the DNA TGTGCCAGCAGCTTGTTGACACACACTGAAGCTTTCTTT.

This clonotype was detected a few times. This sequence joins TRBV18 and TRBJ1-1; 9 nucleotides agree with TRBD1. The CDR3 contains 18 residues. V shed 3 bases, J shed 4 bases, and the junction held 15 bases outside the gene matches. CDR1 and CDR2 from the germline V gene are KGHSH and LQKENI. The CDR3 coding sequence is TGTGCCAGCTCACCCCTAACCGGGACAGGGATCAGGGGCACTGAAGCTTTCTTT. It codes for CASSPLTGTGIRGTEAFF.

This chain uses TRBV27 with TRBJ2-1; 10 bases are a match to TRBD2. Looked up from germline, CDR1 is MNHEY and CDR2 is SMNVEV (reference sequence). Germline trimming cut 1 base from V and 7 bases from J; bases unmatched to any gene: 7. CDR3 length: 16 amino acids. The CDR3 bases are TGTGCCAGCAGTTTATTGACGCTAGCGGGAGAAAATGAGCAGTTCTTC. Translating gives CASSLLTLAGENEQFF.

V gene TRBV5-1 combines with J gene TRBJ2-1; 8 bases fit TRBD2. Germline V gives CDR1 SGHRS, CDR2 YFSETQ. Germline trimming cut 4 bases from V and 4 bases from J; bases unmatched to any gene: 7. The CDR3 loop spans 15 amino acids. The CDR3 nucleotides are TGCGCCAGCAGCATTAGCGGGACTACTTACAATGAGCAGTTCTTC. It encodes CASSISGTTYNEQFF.

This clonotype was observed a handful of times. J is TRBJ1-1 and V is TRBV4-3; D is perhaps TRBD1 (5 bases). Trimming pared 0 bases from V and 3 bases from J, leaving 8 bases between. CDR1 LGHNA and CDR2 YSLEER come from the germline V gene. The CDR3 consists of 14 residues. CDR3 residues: CASSQDREHTEAFF. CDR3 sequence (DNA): TGCGCCAGCAGCCAAGACAGGGAACACACTGAAGCTTTCTTT.

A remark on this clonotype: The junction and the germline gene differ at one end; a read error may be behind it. CDR3 sequence: CASSLMGNSGNSIYF. The CDR3 DNA follows: TGTGCCAGCAGCTTAATGGGGAACTCTGGAAACTCCATATATTTT. The chain employs TRBV7-2 and TRBJ1-3; D is unresolved. This CDR3 is built from 15 residues. Per the germline V gene, CDR1 is SGHTA and CDR2 is FQGNSA.

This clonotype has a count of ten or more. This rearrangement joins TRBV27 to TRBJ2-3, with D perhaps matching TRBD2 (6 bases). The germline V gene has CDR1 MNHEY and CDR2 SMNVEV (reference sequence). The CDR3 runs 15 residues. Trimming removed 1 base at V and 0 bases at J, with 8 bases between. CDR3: CASSLWLASTDTQYF. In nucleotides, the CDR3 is TGTGCCAGCAGTTTATGGCTAGCGAGCACAGATACGCAGTATTTT.

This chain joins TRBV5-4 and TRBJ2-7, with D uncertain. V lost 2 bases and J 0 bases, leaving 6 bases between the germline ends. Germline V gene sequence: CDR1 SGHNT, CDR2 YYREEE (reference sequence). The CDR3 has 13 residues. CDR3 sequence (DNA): TGTGCCAGCAGCTTTAGTACCTCCTACGAGCAGTACTTC. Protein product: CASSFSTSYEQYF.

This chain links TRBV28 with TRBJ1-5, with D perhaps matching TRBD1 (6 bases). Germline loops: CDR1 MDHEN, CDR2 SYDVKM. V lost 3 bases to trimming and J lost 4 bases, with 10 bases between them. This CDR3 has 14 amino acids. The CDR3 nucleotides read TGTGCCAGCAGTTTGCACAGGGTTAATCAGCCCCAGCATTTT. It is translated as CASSLHRVNQPQHF.

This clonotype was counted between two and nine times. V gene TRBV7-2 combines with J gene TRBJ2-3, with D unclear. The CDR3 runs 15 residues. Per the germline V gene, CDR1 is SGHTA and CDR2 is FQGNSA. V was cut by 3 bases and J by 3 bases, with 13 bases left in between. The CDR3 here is CASSFDTALTDTQYF. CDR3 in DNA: TGTGCCAGCAGCTTCGATACCGCTTTGACAGATACGCAGTATTTT.

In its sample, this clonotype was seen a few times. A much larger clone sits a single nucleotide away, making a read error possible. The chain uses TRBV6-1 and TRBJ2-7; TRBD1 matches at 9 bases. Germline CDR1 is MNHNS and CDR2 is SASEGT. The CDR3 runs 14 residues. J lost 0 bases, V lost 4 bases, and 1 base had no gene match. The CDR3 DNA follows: TGTGCCAGCAGTGGGGGACAGGGCTCCTACGAGCAGTACTTC. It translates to CASSGGQGSYEQYF.

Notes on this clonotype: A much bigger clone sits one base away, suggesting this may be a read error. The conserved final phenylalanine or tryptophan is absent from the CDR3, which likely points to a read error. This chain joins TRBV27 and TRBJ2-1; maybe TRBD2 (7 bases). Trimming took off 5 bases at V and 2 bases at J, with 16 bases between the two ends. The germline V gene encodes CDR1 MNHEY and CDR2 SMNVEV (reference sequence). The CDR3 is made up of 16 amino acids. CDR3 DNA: TGTGCCAGCAGTCTACTAGGAGGGGGGGCCTACAATGAGCAGTTCATC. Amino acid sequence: CASSLLGGGAYNEQFI.

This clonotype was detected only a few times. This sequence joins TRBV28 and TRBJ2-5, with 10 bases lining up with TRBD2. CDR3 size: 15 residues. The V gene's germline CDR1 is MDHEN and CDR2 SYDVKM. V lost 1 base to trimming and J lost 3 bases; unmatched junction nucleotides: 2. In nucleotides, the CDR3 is TGTGCCAGCAGTTTATACAGCGGGAGGGAAGAGACCCAGTACTTC. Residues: CASSLYSGREETQYF.

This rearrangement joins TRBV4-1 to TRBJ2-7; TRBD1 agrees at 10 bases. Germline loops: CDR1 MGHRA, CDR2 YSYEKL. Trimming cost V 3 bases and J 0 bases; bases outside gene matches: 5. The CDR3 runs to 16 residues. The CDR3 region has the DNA TGCGCCAGCAGCCATGTCGGACAGGGGGTCTCCTACGAGCAGTACTTC. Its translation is CASSHVGQGVSYEQYF.